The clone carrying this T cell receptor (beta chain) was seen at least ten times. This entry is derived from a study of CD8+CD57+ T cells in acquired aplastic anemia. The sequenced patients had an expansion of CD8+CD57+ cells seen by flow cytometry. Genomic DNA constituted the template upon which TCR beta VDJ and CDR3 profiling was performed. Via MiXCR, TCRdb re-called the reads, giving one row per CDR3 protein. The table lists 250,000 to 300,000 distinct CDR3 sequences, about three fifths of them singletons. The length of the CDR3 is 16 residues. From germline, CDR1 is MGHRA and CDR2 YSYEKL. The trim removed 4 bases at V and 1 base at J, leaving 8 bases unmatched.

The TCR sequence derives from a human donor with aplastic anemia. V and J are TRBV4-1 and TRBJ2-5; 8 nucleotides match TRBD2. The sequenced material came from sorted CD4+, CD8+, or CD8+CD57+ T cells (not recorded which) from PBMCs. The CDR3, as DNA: TGCGCCAGCAGCCCTCTCACGGGAGGGACCCAAGAGACCCAGTACTTC. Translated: CASSPLTGGTQETQYF.